This T cell receptor (beta chain) was captured by sequencing in a study of Ad26.COV2.S vaccination and SARS-CoV-2 variants. Study-wide context: Enrolled in COV1001, the donor was in the Ad26.COV2.S trial arm, which received the vaccine.

Turning to this clone: What it binds is not known.

Clones were sequenced by immunoSEQ multiplex PCR, and TCRdb holds only the in-frame ones, with some missing. This sample has approximately 300,000 clones, with 86% found just once. As for treatment: about 20 received Ad26.COV2.S at low or high dose, single or two shots; 5 received placebo; per-sample allocation not given. Day 63 after the first injection of vaccine or placebo was the sampling time. This CDR3 is 12 amino acids long. Germline loops: CDR1 KGHSH, CDR2 LQKENI. V lost 1 base, J lost 8 bases, and 8 bases lay in between. The study, taken as a whole, reports: Post-vaccination spike-specific CD8+ and CD4+ T cell responses reportedly had substantial breadth. Comparability of non-spike TCR breadth was observed across vaccine and placebo recipients.

The chain carries TRBV18 and TRBJ1-2, with D uncertain. This clonotype was sampled from a person between 18 and 65 years old who received the Ad26.COV2.S COVID-19 vaccine or a placebo. The sequencing used peripheral blood, collected in a trial of Ad26.COV2.S vaccine versus placebo. The CDR3 sequence: CASSPQQSGYTF. The CDR3 DNA sequence: TGTGCCAGCTCACCACAGCAAAGCGGCTACACCTTC.